This T cell receptor beta chain was captured in a study of shared clonotypes between healthy human individuals. About the study: Each donor contributed plates that comprised three CD4 naive, three CD4 memory, two CD8 naive and one CD8 memory.

Of note for this clone: The antigen is not known.

The naive CD8 population came from CD45RO-negative cells selected for CCR7, without terminally differentiated effector memory CD45RA+ cells. None of the donors, who were healthy HIV-negative adults, had recently had acute infections or vaccinations. The method was immunoSEQ multiplex PCR; TCRdb's version includes in-frame clones alone and lacks a portion of them. This table has over 2,000,000 clones, approximately 92% appearing once. Regarding the study as a whole: Rarefaction showed sorted-subset sequencing was incomplete despite large depth.

The sequenced sample consisted of naive CD8+ T cells from PBMCs. The receptor comes from a man between 18 and 29 years old in good health. Some clones in this sample may be carry-over from other donors' samples.

The CDR3 region has the DNA TGTGCCAGCAGTCCCGACGACAGGATTTACTACGAGCAGTACTTC. This encodes CASSPDDRIYYEQYF. V and J are TRBV27 and TRBJ2-7; D perhaps matches TRBD1 (6 bases). Trimming took off 5 bases at V and 3 bases at J, with 17 bases between the two ends. This CDR3 region has 15 residues. Germline values: CDR1 MNHEY, CDR2 SMNVEV (reference sequence).